This TCR beta chain comes out of a study of cytomegalovirus exposure and HLA in healthy donors (dated by TCRdb to about 2017). The study in broad terms: An earlier analysis of approximately 550 of the donors reported 250 to 300 Gb of sequence data and approximately 110 million unique TCR beta sequences from approximately 180 million T cells. In an earlier analysis of 500 to 650 of the donors, high-throughput TCR beta sequencing was used to judge whether each TCR beta V gene segment behaved as functional or pseudogenic. About five DR-DQ haplotypes were handled as single units for association and clustering, since linkage in the cohort was strong. The study aimed to test whether signatures of past pathogen exposure could be identified by cataloging public T cell receptors. A separate validation cohort of roughly 130 different subjects was used in addition to the approximately 610-subject first cohort. Rather than using new phenotypic data, the later analysis identified candidate immune exposures from TCR beta sequences and from how often those sequences occurred across donors. Across around 400 genotyped donors of the cohort, an average of approximately 220,000 unique TCR beta nucleotide sequences per donor were sequenced, and 15% to 20% of those sequences were non-productive. Typing coverage differed by locus: A, B, C, DRB1 and DQB1 were typed in about 620-630 donors, DQA1 in 522, DPA1 in some 600, and DPB1 in approximately 450. Every discovery cohort repertoire had been produced on one sequencing platform. Of the approximately 370 genotyped donors, roughly 76% were placed in the genetic ancestry cluster associated with self-reported Caucasian donors. An early release that covered around 590 HLA-typed donors contained approximately 300 gigabases of sequencing data and tens of millions of unique TCR sequences. A later analysis re-analyzed previously published TCR beta repertoires from 660 or so donors and added high-resolution HLA genotyping to study TCR occurrence patterns. High-throughput TCR immunosequencing, statistical association of individual TCRs with disease status, and machine learning were combined to predict cytomegalovirus infection status. HLA typing included class I and class II loci at four-digit resolution. Donor age, sex, ethnicity and CMV serostatus were compiled alongside the repertoire data. A later genetic analysis took genome-wide SNP genotypes for 398 of the 666 donors and used that subset as a discovery cohort. The T cell repertoires of 550 to 850 subjects were profiled by immunosequencing and related to cytomegalovirus serostatus.

Based on the germline V gene, the CDR1 and CDR2 sequences are SGHVS and FQNEAQ. V is cut by 3 bases and J by 1 base, and the space between the germline ends is 10 bases. From its cysteine to its phenylalanine, the CDR3 spans 14 amino acids. Here the CDR3 DNA is all that survives: 42 bases in frame from base 1. Library preparation was by the immunoSEQ multiplex PCR assay. For the multiplex PCR, a mixture combining 60 forward primers for TCR Vbeta segments and 13 reverse primers for TCR Jbeta segments was used. The CDR3 region of rearranged TCR beta genes was amplified from genomic DNA with a multiplex PCR assay. The Illumina HiSeq System was used to sequence the amplified TCR beta libraries as 87-base-pair reads. The study's processing was this. In a later analysis, roughly 80 million unique TCR beta chains were counted across the roughly 700 repertoires, and roughly 9.9 million of these chains were shared by at least two donors. A nearest-neighbor algorithm error-corrected the raw reads and collapsed the reads into unique sequences, merging closely related sequences to remove PCR and sequencing errors. Alignment of CDR3 sequences to IMGT reference sequences was used to assign V, D and J gene segments. For a sequence to be retained, a match of at least six nucleotides to both a V gene segment and a J gene segment was required. A rearrangement counted as productive if the CDR3 had no stop codons and remained in frame with V and J, and every other rearrangement counted as non-productive. Following IMGT convention, CDR3 was defined as the stretch from the second conserved V-encoded cysteine up to the conserved J-encoded phenylalanine. The earlier analysis of some 550 of the donors excluded any sequence lacking an unambiguous match to a single V gene segment. An earlier analysis of 450 to 650 of the donors called V segments functional above 56.7% productive rearrangements and segregating when the between-donor standard deviation exceeded 5%. A statistical classification framework was built for diagnosing cytomegalovirus status from the catalog of TCR beta chain sequences. V and J gene assignment, in a later analysis, came from comparing TCR nucleotide sequences with IMGT/GENE-DB human TR gene sequences. In a later analysis, CDR3 sequences and most-parsimonious VDJ recombination scenarios were assigned using the TCRdist pipeline. A later analysis defined each TCR beta chain by its CDR3 amino acid sequence plus V-gene family, and excluded reads lacking a unique V-gene family. To address suspected cross-contamination and a sequencing artifact, a later analysis removed roughly 580 highly shared, low-generation-probability nucleotide sequences. For each public chain, a later analysis derived a clonal expansion index from normalized ranks of inferred template counts within each repertoire. A later analysis computed generation probabilities with a VDJ recombination model fitted to out-of-frame rearrangements, and checked the results against IGoR. A later analysis scored TCR-TCR, TCR-HLA and TCR-CMV co-occurrence with hypergeometric tests, applying a repertoire-size bias correction to TCR pairs. A later analysis estimated false discovery rates by permuting HLA or CMV assignments 20 times. In a later analysis, co-occurring TCRs were grouped using DBSCAN, with TCRdist sequence similarity added in when clustering inside HLA-allele-positive subsets. For co-occurrence clustering, repertoires with fewer than 30,000 or more than 120,000 public chains were excluded, along with roughly 5 repertoires with anomalous nucleotide sharing. TCRdb holds this immuneACCESS table with in-frame rearrangements only. Some clones are missing; in checked studies, unresolved V genes explain under half, and the rest has no known cause. The V and J calls and clone size come from that table; D and trimming were worked out from the DNA. The sample profile shows over 130,000 clones; about four fifths of them were found once. The ten largest clones add up to about 3.7% of the sample.

In total, fewer than 750 healthy bone marrow donors made up the cohort. At the time of sampling, every cohort member was nominally healthy, though immune exposures that went unrecorded were likely present. Of the 700 or so cohort members, 250 to 300 had positive CMV serostatus and 352 had negative CMV serostatus, and CMV serostatus was not recorded for the donor. A peripheral blood sample was collected from each donor, and TCR beta sequencing was performed on peripheral blood mononuclear cells. The Qiagen DNeasy Blood Extraction Kit was used to extract genomic DNA from the blood cell samples. In the case of this clone: The specificity of this receptor is unknown. The sample holds no much larger clone one base away, and base qualities are not on file.

Beyond this particular receptor, the publication reports: A further reported finding was that TCR beta sequences accurately predicted the HLA-A and HLA-B alleles for most subjects in the first cohort. Several of the top co-occurrence clusters appeared to be linked to parvovirus B19, influenza, CMV and Epstein-Barr virus, according to a later analysis. The study gave a list of 150 to 200 TCR beta chains associated with cytomegalovirus. An earlier analysis of around 600 of the donors showed that most TCR beta V segments appeared in productive rearrangements either about 87% or about 30% of the time, which broadly matched IMGT annotations. Correlated functional status among segregating V segments might reflect linkage disequilibrium, but an unknown experimental factor could not be ruled out. Some IMGT-functional V segments, including TRBV6-2 and TRBV6-3, could not be distinguished by the 87-base-pair reads and were therefore excluded. For the cohort, immune exposure information was limited to CMV serostatus. A later analysis found that most CMV-associated TCR beta chains appeared HLA-restricted, with HLA associations seemingly driven largely by CMV exposure. In a later analysis, TCR association rates were found to vary across HLA loci, with the most associated TCRs seen for DRB1 alleles and the fewest for HLA-C alleles. A later genetic analysis associated a missense DCLRE1C variant with V-gene and J-gene trimming of TCR beta chains, and an independent cohort replicated the association. At a false discovery rate of 0.05, a later analysis linked around 17,000 TCR beta sequences to specific HLA alleles. The authors suggested that the approach could potentially be extended to other disease states and immunological phenotypes. A cluster of highly shared sequence variants was judged likely to be a technical artifact of the sequencing pipeline. The presence/absence analyses assumed that sequencing depth was roughly uniform across donors, and that assumption may not be true. While some public TCRs were present in many individuals, most TCR sequences turned up only very rarely across donors. Compared with the roughly 710-donor mean, donors in an Asian-associated ancestry cluster had fewer N-insertions in productive TCRs, according to a later genetic analysis. Cytomegalovirus status was reported to be diagnosed by the classifier with high specificity and sensitivity in both the original and validation cohorts. Fewer than 20 rarely observed V segments, including chromosome 9 orphons, were excluded from the earlier analysis of about 610 of the donors because counts were too low. The cohort was sequenced for TCR beta chains only, and without alpha or paired-chain data the features that could be detected were limited. In a later analysis, HLA-associated TCR beta chains were found to be more clonally expanded and to have lower generation probabilities than equally common non-associated chains. When HLA alleles, especially DR and DQ, strongly co-occurred, attributing TCR associations to individual alleles was difficult. Because HLA typing was unavailable for some donors at each locus, only the typed subset was used in association tests. Three of the identified cytomegalovirus-associated TCR beta chains were confirmed in vitro to be specific for cytomegalovirus antigens.

The chain is made from TRBV7-8 and TRBJ2-7, with a tentative D gene TRBD2 over 5 matching bases. The sample was PBMCs. The receptor comes from a human donor in good health. The nucleotides are TGTGCCAGCAGCTTTGGCCTAGCATCCTACGAGCAGTACTTC. It translates as CASSFGLASYEQYF.